A single count supports the clone carrying this TCR beta chain. Corrective cardiac operations yielded the resected thymus tissue. The data belong to a study of human thymus T cells. Germline CDR1 is SGHTS and CDR2 is YDEGEE. This CDR3 spans 12 amino acids. Trimming removed 5 bases from V and 11 bases from J, with 15 bases in between. Some clones are missing from TCRdb's copy, which holds only in-frame ones; the method was immunoSEQ multiplex PCR. In the table there are around 130,000 clones, around 94% of which are singletons. The receptor comes from a boy younger than two with a congenital heart defect but otherwise immunologically healthy. Material for sequencing was thymus tissue. V usage is TRBV5-8 and J usage is TRBJ2-3, with a tentative D call TRBD2 (6 bases). The CDR3 DNA follows: TGTGCCAGCAGTTGGGACTCCCGTCTGCAGTATTTT. It yields the protein CASSWDSRLQYF.